The 25 T cell receptor beta chains below were found in one sample sequenced in a study of OX40 agonist ivuxolimab in advanced cancers. Measured with immunoSEQ multiplex PCR; TCRdb has only the in-frame clones, and not every one. The sample includes about 70,000 clones, approximately 86% seen only once; the top ten take 2.5% to 3%. Sequences were derived from CD4+ or CD8+ T cells sorted from blood, sampled in a trial of the OX40 agonist ivuxolimab. These receptors came from an adult with an advanced solid tumor such as melanoma, head and neck, liver or kidney cancer.

The chain has TRBV6-5 and TRBJ1-4, with D possibly matching TRBD1 (5 bases). Germline CDR1 is MNHEY and CDR2 is SVGAGI. The CDR3 is 16 amino acids. Trimming removed 2 bases at V and 4 bases at J, with 14 bases between. The CDR3 DNA reads as TGTGCCAGCAGTTACGGGGCAGGGCGAAGTAATGAAAAACTGTTTTTT. As protein: CASSYGAGRSNEKLFF.

The chain links TRBV19 to TRBJ2-1, with 8 bases fitting TRBD1. Germline lookup yields CDR1 LNHDA and CDR2 SQIVND (reference sequence). V lost 4 bases, J lost 4 bases, and 9 bases stayed unmatched. The CDR3 has 16 amino acids. CDR3 sequence reads: CASSKPRGQYYNEQFF. The CDR3 DNA is TGTGCCAGTAGTAAGCCCAGGGGGCAGTATTACAATGAGCAGTTCTTC.

The chain carries TRBV7-2 and TRBJ1-3; possible D gene TRBD1, 6 bases. Germline loops: CDR1 SGHTA, CDR2 FQGNSA. V lost 2 bases to trimming and J lost 4 bases, with 9 bases between them. The CDR3 is made up of 14 amino acids. CDR3 coding DNA: TGTGCCAGCAGCTTAAAGGGACAAGGAAACACCATATATTTT. This gives the protein CASSLKGQGNTIYF.

V gene TRBV28 combines with J gene TRBJ2-1; TRBD2 agrees at 8 bases. J lost 6 bases, V lost 5 bases, and 12 bases had no gene match. This CDR3 region has 16 residues. The germline V gene has CDR1 MDHEN and CDR2 SYDVKM. CDR3 amino acids: CASSPPRGGSLNEQFF. DNA for the CDR3: TGTGCCAGCAGTCCCCCCCGCGGGGGGAGCCTCAATGAGCAGTTCTTC.

V usage is TRBV10-1 and J usage is TRBJ2-7; TRBD1 or TRBD2 may be the D gene (5 bases each). V lost 3 bases, J lost 4 bases, and 13 bases lay in between. CDR1 and CDR2 from the germline V gene are WNHNN and SYGVQD (reference sequence). This CDR3 is built from 14 residues. This CDR3 reads CASSELAGSYEQYF. As DNA, the CDR3 is TGCGCCAGCAGTGAATTAGCAGGGAGTTACGAGCAGTACTTC.

The chain couples TRBV6-5 to TRBJ1-2; 10 bases map to TRBD1. The CDR3 is made up of 15 amino acids. Trimming took 5 bases from V and 5 from J; bases not matched to a gene: 8. In germline, CDR1 is MNHEY, CDR2 SVGAGI. The CDR3: CASSVGGTGEYGYTF. In nucleotides, the CDR3 is TGTGCCAGCAGTGTTGGTGGGACAGGGGAGTATGGCTACACCTTC.

The chain has TRBV5-6 and TRBJ2-2; 9 nucleotides align to TRBD2. The V gene's germline CDR1 is SGHDT and CDR2 YYEEEE. The CDR3 totals 16 residues. J gave up 7 bases and V 4 bases, and 11 bases lay outside the gene matches. The CDR3 nucleotides are TGTGCCAGCAGCGTGACAGGACAAGCGGGAGGCGGGGAGCTGTTTTTT. Its translation: CASSVTGQAGGGELFF.

The chain is built from TRBV28 and TRBJ1-2, with 7 bases lining up with TRBD1. The junction had 5 bases not matched to a gene; V was cut back by 7 bases and J by 6 bases. The CDR3 contains 12 residues. In germline, CDR1 is MDHEN, CDR2 SYDVKM. CDR3 residues: CASTDRVNGYTF. The CDR3 coding sequence is TGTGCCAGCACAGACAGGGTGAATGGCTACACCTTC.

This sequence joins TRBV18 and TRBJ2-7; no definite D call. The CDR3 runs 10 residues. Trimming left V 8 bases short and J 3 bases short, with 5 bases between. In germline, CDR1 is KGHSH, CDR2 LQKENI. The CDR3 spells CASIYYEQYF. In nucleotides, the CDR3 is TGTGCCAGCATCTACTACGAGCAGTACTTC. Full variable domain (rest looked up from reference TRBV18 and TRBJ2-7): NAGVMQNPRHLVRRRGQEARLRCSPMKGHSHVYWYRQLPEEGLKFMVYLQKENIIDESGMPKERFSAEFPKEGPSILRIQQVVRGDSAAYFCASIYYEQYFGPGTRLTVT.

The chain recombines TRBV19 with TRBJ1-2, with 12 bases fitting TRBD1. This CDR3 has 14 amino acids. Germline V CDR1 and CDR2: LNHDA, SQIVND (reference sequence). The J segment lost 9 bases and the V segment lost 6 bases, leaving 8 bases of the junction unmatched. For the CDR3, the DNA is TGTGCCAGTAGCTTCCGGGACAGGGGGCCAAGCTACACCTTC. It yields the protein CASSFRDRGPSYTF.

The V and J genes are TRBV27 and TRBJ1-2, with a tentative D call TRBD1 (5 bases). Germline V gene data show CDR1 as MNHEY and CDR2 as SMNVEV (reference sequence). This CDR3 comprises 14 residues. V was clipped by 3 bases and J by 7 bases, with 15 bases between them. The CDR3 is CASSFRDVRGGYTF. The CDR3 coding sequence is TGTGCCAGCAGTTTCCGGGACGTACGGGGTGGCTACACCTTC.

The chain is built from TRBV28 and TRBJ2-4; 9 bases line up with TRBD2. V lost 4 bases and J lost 8; bases outside the gene matches: 3. The CDR3 is 13 residues long. CDR1 is MDHEN, CDR2 SYDVKM, per germline. The CDR3 protein is CASSYGGGDIQYF. DNA of the CDR3: TGTGCCAGCAGTTATGGCGGGGGGGACATTCAGTACTTC.

The chain combines TRBV7-3 with TRBJ2-7; D possibly matches TRBD1 or TRBD2 (5 bases each). This CDR3 is built from 13 residues. The V end lost 5 bases, the J end lost 4 bases, and 12 bases lay between the germline ends. Germline CDR1 SGHTA, CDR2 FQGTGA. The CDR3 here is CASSIDSGYEQYF. CDR3 DNA: TGTGCCAGCAGCATAGACAGCGGTTACGAGCAGTACTTC.

The chain has TRBV2 and TRBJ1-2; D not resolved. From germline, CDR1 is SNHLY and CDR2 FYNNEI. The CDR3 has 13 residues. Trimming removed 2 bases from V and 2 bases from J, with 6 bases in between. CDR3 residues: CASSEQANYGYTF. CDR3 sequence (DNA): TGTGCCAGCAGTGAACAGGCCAACTATGGCTACACCTTC.

This chain uses TRBV10-3 with TRBJ2-2; D call uncertain. Germline CDR1 and CDR2: ENHRY and SYGVKD. CDR3 length: 11 residues. Trimming removed 10 bases from V and 3 bases from J, with 6 bases in between. The CDR3 loop is CATTYTGELFF. The CDR3, as DNA: TGTGCCACCACCTACACCGGGGAGCTGTTTTTT.

The rearrangement links TRBV10-1 to TRBJ1-1, with 11 bases matching TRBD1. This CDR3 spans 15 amino acids. The germline V gene has CDR1 WNHNN and CDR2 SYGVQD (reference sequence). V trimming: 7 bases; J trimming: 1 base; junction bases outside the gene matches: 5. This chain's CDR3 is CASIGQGAENTEAFF. The CDR3 DNA sequence: TGCGCCAGCATAGGACAGGGGGCAGAGAACACTGAAGCTTTCTTT.

V gene TRBV19 combines with J gene TRBJ2-7; 7 nucleotides line up with TRBD2. CDR1 and CDR2 from the germline V gene are LNHDA and SQIVND (reference sequence). The V and J ends lost 5 bases and 5 bases, in that order; junction bases with no gene match: 12. This CDR3 is 15 amino acids long. The CDR3 loop reads CASSGGRGGRDEQYF. CDR3 in DNA: TGTGCCAGTAGTGGGGGGAGGGGAGGACGTGACGAGCAGTACTTC. Using reference TRBV19 and TRBJ2-7 for the parts outside the CDR3, the full variable domain is DGGITQSPKYLFRKEGQNVTLSCEQNLNHDAMYWYRQDPGQGLRLIYYSQIVNDFQKGDIAEGYSVSREKKESFPLTVTSAQKNPTAFYLCASSGGRGGRDEQYFGPGTRLTVT.

CDR3 residues: CASSSGTGIGGYTF. CDR3 nucleotides: TGTGCCAGCAGTTCCGGGACAGGGATCGGTGGCTACACCTTC. This chain links TRBV28 with TRBJ1-2, with TRBD1 matching 9 bases. Germline CDR1 and CDR2: MDHEN and SYDVKM. This CDR3 contains 14 residues. V shed 4 bases and J 7 bases; nucleotides not matched to a gene: 7.

The gene calls are TRBV5-1 and TRBJ1-2, with 7 positions matching TRBD1. V was pared by 4 bases and J by 5 bases, with 8 bases of the junction left unmatched. CDR1 is SGHRS, CDR2 YFSETQ, per germline. This CDR3 is built from 14 residues. The CDR3 DNA sequence: TGCGCCAGCAGCCTTGACAGGGCACCATATGGCTACACCTTC. The encoded protein is CASSLDRAPYGYTF.

V is TRBV5-5 and J is TRBJ2-7; a weak D match, TRBD1 (5 bases). The CDR3 extends over 14 amino acids. The germline V and J ends were trimmed by 0 bases and 1 base, with 8 bases remaining between them. Looked up from germline, CDR1 is SGHKS and CDR2 is YYEKEE (reference sequence). CDR3 DNA: TGTGCCAGCAGCTTGGACCCAGGGTCCTACGAGCAGTACTTC. The encoded protein is CASSLDPGSYEQYF.

The chain joins TRBV19 to TRBJ1-4; no clear D gene. Trimming removed 8 bases at V and 3 bases at J, with 10 bases between. The CDR3 covers 13 residues. Germline-derived CDR1 and CDR2 are LNHDA and SQIVND (reference sequence). The CDR3 coding sequence is TGTGCCAGTGAGGGAGGAGCTAATGAAAAACTGTTTTTT. This sequence encodes CASEGGANEKLFF.

The chain has TRBV9 and TRBJ1-2; no clear D gene. This CDR3 is built from 13 residues. The V end lost 3 bases, the J end lost 3 bases, and 9 bases lay between the germline ends. The germline CDR1 and CDR2 sequences are SGDLS and YYNGEE. DNA of the CDR3: TGTGCCAGCAGCGGAGGGCAGTACTATGGCTACACCTTC. This sequence encodes CASSGGQYYGYTF.

The chain uses TRBV5-1 and TRBJ1-2; D is unclear. The germline V and J ends were trimmed by 2 bases and 6 bases, with 14 bases remaining between them. Germline V gives CDR1 SGHRS, CDR2 YFSETQ. The CDR3 contains 14 residues. In DNA form, the CDR3 reads TGCGCCAGCAGCTTCGGAGCCCTTGGTGATGGCTACACCTTC. Translating gives CASSFGALGDGYTF.

The rearrangement joins TRBV9 to TRBJ2-5; the match to TRBD1 covers 10 bases. The CDR3 spans 15 residues. The V gene end was trimmed by 0 bases and the J gene end by 4 bases; junction bases not matched to a gene: 3. The germline gives CDR1 SGDLS, CDR2 YYNGEE. CDR3 in amino acids: CASSVGGDRGETQYF. The DNA for the CDR3 is TGTGCCAGCAGCGTAGGGGGGGACAGGGGAGAGACCCAGTACTTC. The entire variable domain, with the rest obtained from reference TRBV9 and TRBJ2-5, is as follows: DSGVTQTPKHLITATGQRVTLRCSPRSGDLSVYWYQQSLDQGLQFLIQYYNGEERAKGNILERFSAQQFPDLHSELNLSSLELGDSALYFCASSVGGDRGETQYFGPGTRLLVL.

The gene calls are TRBV7-8 and TRBJ1-5; tentatively, D is TRBD1 (6 bases). V lost 5 bases and J 6 bases, leaving 14 bases between the germline ends. Per the germline V gene, CDR1 is SGHVS and CDR2 is FQNEAQ. The CDR3 is made up of 14 amino acids. CDR3 nucleotide sequence: TGTGCCAGCAGCGAACAGGGATCGGGTCAGCCCCAGCATTTT. It codes for CASSEQGSGQPQHF.